The rows below give T cell receptor beta chains drawn from one sample of a study of CD8 T cells in ankylosing spondylitis. One entry per CDR3 protein, called by TCRdb with MiXCR from the 5' RACE reads. The data show a few hundred thousand distinct CDR3 sequences, roughly 18% seen once. The sequenced material came from blood, either unsorted or a sorted T cell fraction (not recorded which). The receptors come from a male donor with ankylosing spondylitis. CDR3s include the opening cysteine and the closing phenylalanine or tryptophan. The D gene is left open where the match is weak. Size tells how often a clone was seen (once, few, many) or the class of an expanded clone, and some rows leave it out.

size,J,V,D,CDR3,DNA
-,TRBJ2-3,TRBV29-1,-,CSVEGSVGGLSDTQYF,TGCAGCGTTGAAGGTTCTGTCGGGGGGCTCTCAGATACGCAGTATTTT
many,TRBJ2-7,TRBV12-3/TRBV12-4,TRBD2,CASSLGLAGAYEQYF,TGCGCCAGCAGCTTGGGACTAGCGGGAGCCTACGAGCAGTACTTC
once,TRBJ2-7,TRBV7-3,TRBD1,CASSVQGADEQYF,TGTGCCAGCAGCGTCCAGGGGGCGGACGAGCAGTACTTC
-,TRBJ2-7,TRBV5-1,-,CASSSPTYEQYF,TGCGCCAGCAGTTCTCCCACCTACGAGCAGTACTTC
-,TRBJ2-1,TRBV5-1,-,CASSLDRASDEQFF,TGCGCCAGCAGCTTGGATAGGGCTAGCGATGAGCAGTTCTTC
few,TRBJ2-7,TRBV3-1,-,CASSPGPAGGSYEQYF,TGTGCCAGCAGCCCGGGACCGGCGGGTGGATCCTACGAGCAGTACTTC
-,TRBJ2-3,TRBV5-5,TRBD1,CASRYTGVPDTQYF,TGTGCCAGCAGATACACAGGGGTTCCAGATACGCAGTATTTT
many,TRBJ2-1,TRBV7-9,-,CASSSGDRFPYNEQFF,TGTGCCAGCAGCTCGGGGGACAGATTCCCCTACAATGAGCAGTTCTTC
few,TRBJ2-7,TRBV4-1,-,CASSQGVGVEQYF,TGCGCCAGCAGCCAAGGGGTTGGGGTCGAGCAGTACTTC
few,TRBJ2-2,TRBV12-3/TRBV12-4,-,CASSRITSTGELFF,TGTGCCAGCAGTAGGATTACGAGCACCGGGGAGCTGTTTTTT
-,TRBJ1-4,TRBV14,-,CASSQDLGADEKLFF,TGTGCCAGCAGCCAAGATTTGGGGGCCGATGAAAAACTGTTTTTT
-,TRBJ1-2,TRBV12-3/TRBV12-4,TRBD1,CASSPHIQTGYGFVDGYTF,TGTGCCAGCAGCCCTCATATCCAGACAGGGTATGGCTTTGTAGATGGCTACACCTTC
-,TRBJ2-1,TRBV12-3/TRBV12-4,TRBD2,CASSLGGDHSYNEQFF,TGTGCCAGCAGTTTGGGGGGGGACCACTCCTACAATGAGCAGTTCTTC
many,TRBJ2-3,TRBV7-9,TRBD1,CASGSQTGGGTDTQYF,TGTGCCAGCGGCTCTCAAACAGGGGGCGGCACAGATACGCAGTATTTT
few,TRBJ2-1,TRBV24-1,TRBD2,CATSSGGARSEQFF,TGTGCCACGTCTAGCGGGGGGGCACGAAGTGAGCAGTTCTTC
many,TRBJ2-1,TRBV20-1,TRBD1,CSARRRTHTGDTMDEQFF,TGCAGTGCTAGAAGACGGACACATACAGGGGATACCATGGATGAGCAGTTCTTC